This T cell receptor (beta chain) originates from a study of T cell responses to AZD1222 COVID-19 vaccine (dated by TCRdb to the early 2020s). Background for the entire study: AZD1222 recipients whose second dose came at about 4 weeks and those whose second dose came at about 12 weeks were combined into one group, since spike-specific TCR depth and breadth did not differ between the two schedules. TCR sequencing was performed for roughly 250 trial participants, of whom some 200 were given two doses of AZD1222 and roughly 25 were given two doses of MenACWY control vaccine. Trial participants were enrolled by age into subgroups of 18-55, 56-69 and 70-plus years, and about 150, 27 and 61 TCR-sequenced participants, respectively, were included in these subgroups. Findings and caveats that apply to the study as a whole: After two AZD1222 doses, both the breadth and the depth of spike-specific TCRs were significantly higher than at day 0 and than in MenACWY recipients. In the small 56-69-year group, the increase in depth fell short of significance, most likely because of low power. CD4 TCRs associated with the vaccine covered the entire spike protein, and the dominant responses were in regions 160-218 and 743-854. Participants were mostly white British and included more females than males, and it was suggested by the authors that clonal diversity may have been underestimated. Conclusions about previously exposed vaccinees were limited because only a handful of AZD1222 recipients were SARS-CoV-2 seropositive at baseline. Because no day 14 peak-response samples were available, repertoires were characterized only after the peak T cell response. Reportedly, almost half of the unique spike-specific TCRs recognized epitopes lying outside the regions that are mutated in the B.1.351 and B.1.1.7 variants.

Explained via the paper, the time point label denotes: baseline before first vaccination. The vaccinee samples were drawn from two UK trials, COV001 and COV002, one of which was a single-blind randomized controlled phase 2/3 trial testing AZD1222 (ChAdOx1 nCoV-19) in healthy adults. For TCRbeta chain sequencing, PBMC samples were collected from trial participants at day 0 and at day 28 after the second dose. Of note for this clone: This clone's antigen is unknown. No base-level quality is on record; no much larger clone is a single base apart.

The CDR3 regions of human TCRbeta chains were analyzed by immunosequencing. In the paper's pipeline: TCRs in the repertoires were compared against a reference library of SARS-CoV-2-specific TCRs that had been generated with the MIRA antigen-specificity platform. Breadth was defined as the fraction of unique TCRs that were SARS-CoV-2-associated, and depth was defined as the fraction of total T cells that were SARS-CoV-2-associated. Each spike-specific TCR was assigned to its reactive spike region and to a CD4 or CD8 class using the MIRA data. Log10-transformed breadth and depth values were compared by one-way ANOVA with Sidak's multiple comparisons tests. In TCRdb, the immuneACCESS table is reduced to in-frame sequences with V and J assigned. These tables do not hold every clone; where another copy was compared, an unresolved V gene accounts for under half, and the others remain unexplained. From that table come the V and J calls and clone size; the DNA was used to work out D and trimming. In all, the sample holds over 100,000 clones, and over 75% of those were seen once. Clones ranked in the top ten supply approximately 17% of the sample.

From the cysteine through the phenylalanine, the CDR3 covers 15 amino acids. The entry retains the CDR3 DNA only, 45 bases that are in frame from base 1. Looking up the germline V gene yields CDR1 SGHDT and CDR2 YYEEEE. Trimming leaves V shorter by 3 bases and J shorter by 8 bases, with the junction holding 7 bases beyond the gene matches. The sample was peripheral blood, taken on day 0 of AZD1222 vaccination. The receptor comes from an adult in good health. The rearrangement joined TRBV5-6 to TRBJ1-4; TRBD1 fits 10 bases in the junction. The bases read TGTGCCAGCAGCTGGGGGACAGGGGAAGGGGAAAAACTGTTTTTT. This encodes CASSWGTGEGEKLFF.